This T cell receptor beta chain was recovered during a study of T cell repertoires in cytomegalovirus infection. Study at large: Public signatures in TCR beta pointed to CMV infection and matching HLA type.

Study results and limitations: The ex vivo response was dominated by HLA-C-restricted CMV-specific TCR beta clonotypes.

The germline V and J ends were trimmed by 2 bases and 1 base, with 9 bases remaining between them. This CDR3 contains 15 residues. Germline loops: CDR1 SGHTA, CDR2 FQGNSA. This clonotype was seen only a few times. Its antigen is not known. TCRdb called the reads again in MiXCR, with one record for every CDR3 protein. Among approximately 300,000 distinct CDR3 sequences, 29% were seen once, and the ten largest hold 20%. This chain joins TRBV7-2 and TRBJ2-1; D gene ambiguous. The TCR sequence derives from a human donor in good health (CMV status not recorded). Some clones in this sample may be carry-over from other donors' samples. Sequencing was performed on cultured PBMCs, taken from culture after CMV antigen stimulation. The CDR3, as DNA: TGTGCCAGCAGCTTACGCACCTCATCCTACAATGAGCAGTTCTTC. Translating it yields CASSLRTSSYNEQFF.